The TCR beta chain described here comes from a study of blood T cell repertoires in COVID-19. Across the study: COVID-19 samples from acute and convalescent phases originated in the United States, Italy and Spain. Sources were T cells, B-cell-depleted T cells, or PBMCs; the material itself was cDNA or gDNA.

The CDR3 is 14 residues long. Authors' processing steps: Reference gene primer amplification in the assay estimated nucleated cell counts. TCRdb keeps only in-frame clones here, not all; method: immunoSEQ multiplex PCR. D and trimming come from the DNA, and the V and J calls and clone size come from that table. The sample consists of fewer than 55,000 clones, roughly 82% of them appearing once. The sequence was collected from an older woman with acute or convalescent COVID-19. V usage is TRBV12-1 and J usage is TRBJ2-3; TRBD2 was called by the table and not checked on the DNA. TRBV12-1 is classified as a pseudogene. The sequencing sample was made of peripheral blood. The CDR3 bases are TGTGCCAGCAGGTGGGGACGGGGGGAAGATACGCAGTATTTT. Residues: CASRWGRGEDTQYF.